One T cell receptor (beta chain) is described in this entry. Its antigen remains unidentified. TRB was amplified from 250 ng of peripheral blood genomic DNA per sample. These data are taken from a study of T cell clusters in autoimmune cytopenias. At the level of the study: Per sample, median TRB depth was around 51,000 reads, yielding a median roughly 2,400 distinct clonotypes. Points from the study as a whole: TRB repertoire shifts in secondary cytopenia and chronic lymphocytic leukemia mostly reflected lymphoma, not autoimmunity. Healthy donors had 2.5 to 3.5-fold more exclusive TRB clusters than active autoimmune hepatitis patients. Primary autoimmune cytopenia patients seemingly lacked the physiological T cell clusters found in healthy donors.

The CDR3 is made up of 14 amino acids. CDR1 and CDR2 (germline): SGHRS, YFSETQ. Multiplex touch-down PCR amplified TRB using TRB-A and TRB-B pools in one tube. TCRdb re-called the multiplex PCR reads and catalogs CDR3 proteins one per entry, DNA excluded. The data include some 7,800 distinct CDR3 sequences; the top ten clones carry 20% to 25%. The sequenced material came from peripheral blood. V is TRBV5-1 and J is TRBJ1-3. The clonotype comes from a human donor with an autoimmune cytopenia or autoimmune hepatitis (not recorded which). This CDR3 is CASSSQGSGNTIYF. Drawing the rest from reference TRBV5-1 and TRBJ1-3, the complete variable domain is KAGVTQTPRYLIKTRGQQVTLSCSPISGHRSVSWYQQTPGQGLQFLFEYFSETQRNKGNFPGRFSGRQFSNSRSEMNVSTLELGDSALYLCASSSQGSGNTIYFGEGSWLTVV.